A selection of T cell receptor beta chains follows, all from one sample in a study of blood T cell repertoires in COVID-19. Profiled with immunoSEQ multiplex PCR; TCRdb holds only in-frame clones, not every one. The sample shows approximately 220,000 clones, around 80% of them seen only once. Sequencing used PBMCs or T cells enriched from blood (not recorded which). The receptors originated from a woman aged 40 to 55 with acute COVID-19. Both conserved end residues are trimmed from each CDR3.

J: TRBJ2-3; V: TRBV9; CDR3: ASSVLTGGRDTQY
J: TRBJ1-4; V: TRBV2; CDR3: ASRNDRGPLNKLF
J: TRBJ2-7; V: TRBV28; CDR3: ASVPAGNAYEQY
J: TRBJ2-7; V: TRBV6-2/TRBV6-3; CDR3: ASSYHTGGSSYEQY
J: TRBJ2-1; V: TRBV10-3; CDR3: AIRGTGRHNEQF
J: TRBJ1-1; V: TRBV9; CDR3: ASSGSRTGEEAF
J: TRBJ2-5; V: TRBV28; CDR3: ASSLQGFETQY
J: TRBJ2-5; V: TRBV18; CDR3: ASSPIAGHQETQY
J: TRBJ1-1; V: TRBV27; CDR3: ASSSSGGLLKAF
J: TRBJ1-1; V: TRBV5-1; CDR3: ASSLGVRDTEAF
J: TRBJ1-2; V: TRBV4-1; CDR3: ASRGTGLLEHGYT
J: TRBJ2-5; V: TRBV30; CDR3: AWRDRAGQTQY
J: TRBJ2-7; V: TRBV6-1; CDR3: ASSERPYYEQY
J: TRBJ2-5; V: TRBV29-1; CDR3: SSAGRTGAFGETQY
J: TRBJ1-4; V: TRBV28; CDR3: ASSFVFPRNEKLF
J: TRBJ1-2; V: TRBV14; CDR3: ASSHRQGRFNT
J: TRBJ1-2; V: TRBV2; CDR3: ASRGDRGNYGYT
J: TRBJ1-1; V: TRBV27; CDR3: ASSLLTGPDTEAF
J: TRBJ2-7; V: TRBV28; CDR3: ASIGVYEQY
J: TRBJ2-2; V: TRBV3-1/TRBV3-2; CDR3: ASSPRTSGGTGELF
J: TRBJ1-2; V: TRBV28; CDR3: ASSLGGYGYT
J: TRBJ2-7; V: TRBV19; CDR3: ASSRDRASYEQY
J: TRBJ1-2; V: TRBV24-1; CDR3: ATSDPREGRVYGYT
J: TRBJ1-1; V: TRBV6-1; CDR3: ASSDRGASTEAF
J: TRBJ1-2; V: TRBV11-2; CDR3: ASRTIGGRSYGYT
J: TRBJ1-3; V: TRBV6-5; CDR3: ASRPSGSFGNTIY
J: TRBJ2-7; V: TRBV7-2; CDR3: ASSLDAGGSSYEQY
J: TRBJ2-4; V: TRBV28; CDR3: ASTSGDRFLAKNIQY
J: TRBJ2-7; V: TRBV18; CDR3: ASSPQGEQY
J: TRBJ1-5; V: TRBV9; CDR3: ASSAYRGLDQPQH
J: TRBJ1-1; V: TRBV7-6; CDR3: ASTRGRNTEAF
J: TRBJ2-1; V: TRBV29-1; CDR3: SVVFYNEQF
J: TRBJ2-1; V: TRBV9; CDR3: ASSVSGTDYNEQF
J: TRBJ2-7; V: TRBV27; CDR3: ASSLSRSGEQY
J: TRBJ2-2; V: TRBV27; CDR3: ASSWGLAGDITGELF
J: TRBJ2-3; V: TRBV7-2; CDR3: ASTQRDLQLDTQY
J: TRBJ1-3; V: TRBV7-2; CDR3: ASRLSVTGLSGNTIY